The rows below give T cell receptor beta chains drawn from one sample of a study of blood T cell repertoires in COVID-19. Measured with immunoSEQ multiplex PCR; TCRdb has only the in-frame clones, and not every one. The sample has about 82,000 clones, around four fifths seen once. The sample consisted of peripheral blood. Every receptor here comes from a man between 60 and 75 years old with COVID-19, enrolled during active disease. The CDR3 runs from the conserved cysteine through the conserved F or W. Each record gives: J gene, V gene, clone size, D gene, CDR3 protein, CDR3 DNA. D genes are given only for firm matches. The size of a clone is reported for some rows only, either as once, few or many, or as a class for expanded clones.

J gene: TRBJ1-3; V gene: TRBV15; clone size: -; D gene: -; CDR3 protein: CATSRDPGSGNTIYF; CDR3 DNA: TGTGCCACCAGCAGAGACCCAGGGTCCGGAAACACCATATATTTT
J gene: TRBJ2-2; V gene: TRBV18; clone size: few; D gene: -; CDR3 protein: CASSPPARGPTGELFF; CDR3 DNA: TGTGCCAGCTCACCACCTGCCAGGGGCCCCACCGGGGAGCTGTTTTTT
J gene: TRBJ1-2; V gene: TRBV19; clone size: many; D gene: TRBD1; CDR3 protein: CASSIGAGGASVSYGYTF; CDR3 DNA: TGTGCCAGTAGTATAGGGGCAGGGGGCGCGTCCGTCTCCTATGGCTACACCTTC
J gene: TRBJ1-2; V gene: TRBV6-5; clone size: -; D gene: -; CDR3 protein: CASSSFSRGGGYTF; CDR3 DNA: TGTGCCAGCAGTTCCTTTTCCCGGGGGGGTGGCTACACCTTC
J gene: TRBJ1-2; V gene: TRBV7-9; clone size: -; D gene: -; CDR3 protein: CASSLETAYGYTF; CDR3 DNA: TGTGCCAGCAGCTTAGAGACAGCCTATGGCTACACCTTC
J gene: TRBJ2-7; V gene: TRBV6-6; clone size: once; D gene: TRBD1; CDR3 protein: CASRPQGALLEQYF; CDR3 DNA: TGTGCCAGCAGACCACAGGGGGCCCTTCTCGAGCAGTACTTC
J gene: TRBJ2-1; V gene: TRBV5-1; clone size: -; D gene: TRBD2; CDR3 protein: CASSLAPSGGGNEQFF; CDR3 DNA: TGCGCCAGCAGCTTGGCCCCGTCCGGGGGGGGCAATGAGCAGTTCTTC
J gene: TRBJ2-1; V gene: TRBV19; clone size: -; D gene: TRBD2; CDR3 protein: CASSIGGAGGTEQFF; CDR3 DNA: TGTGCCAGTAGTATAGGGGGCGCGGGAGGCACTGAGCAGTTCTTC
J gene: TRBJ1-5; V gene: TRBV5-6; clone size: -; D gene: TRBD1; CDR3 protein: CASSSGTGVTQPQHF; CDR3 DNA: TGTGCCAGCAGCTCTGGGACAGGGGTCACTCAGCCCCAGCATTTT
J gene: TRBJ1-1; V gene: TRBV12-5; clone size: -; D gene: TRBD1; CDR3 protein: CASGLGQGAEAFF; CDR3 DNA: TGTGCTAGTGGTTTGGGACAGGGCGCTGAAGCTTTCTTT
J gene: TRBJ2-3; V gene: TRBV6-6; clone size: -; D gene: -; CDR3 protein: CASIRQDRDTQYF; CDR3 DNA: TGTGCCAGCATTAGACAGGATCGAGATACGCAGTATTTT
J gene: TRBJ1-1; V gene: TRBV7-8; clone size: -; D gene: TRBD1; CDR3 protein: CASSRVRQGGNTEAFF; CDR3 DNA: TGTGCCAGCAGCCGAGTCAGACAGGGGGGGAACACTGAAGCTTTCTTT
J gene: TRBJ2-1; V gene: TRBV15; clone size: -; D gene: TRBD1; CDR3 protein: CATRTGGGNEQFF; CDR3 DNA: TGTGCCACCAGGACAGGGGGAGGGAATGAGCAGTTCTTC
J gene: TRBJ2-5; V gene: TRBV19; clone size: -; D gene: TRBD2; CDR3 protein: CASSYYSGTQETQYF; CDR3 DNA: TGTGCCAGTAGTTATTATAGCGGGACCCAGGAGACCCAGTACTTC
J gene: TRBJ2-5; V gene: TRBV3-1/TRBV3-2; clone size: few; D gene: TRBD2; CDR3 protein: CASSQDLAGGIETQYF; CDR3 DNA: TGTGCCAGCAGCCAAGACCTCGCCGGGGGGATTGAGACCCAGTACTTC
J gene: TRBJ2-2; V gene: TRBV11-3; clone size: -; D gene: TRBD1; CDR3 protein: CASSAAGTGATGELFF; CDR3 DNA: TGTGCCAGCAGCGCGGCCGGGACAGGGGCCACCGGGGAGCTGTTTTTT